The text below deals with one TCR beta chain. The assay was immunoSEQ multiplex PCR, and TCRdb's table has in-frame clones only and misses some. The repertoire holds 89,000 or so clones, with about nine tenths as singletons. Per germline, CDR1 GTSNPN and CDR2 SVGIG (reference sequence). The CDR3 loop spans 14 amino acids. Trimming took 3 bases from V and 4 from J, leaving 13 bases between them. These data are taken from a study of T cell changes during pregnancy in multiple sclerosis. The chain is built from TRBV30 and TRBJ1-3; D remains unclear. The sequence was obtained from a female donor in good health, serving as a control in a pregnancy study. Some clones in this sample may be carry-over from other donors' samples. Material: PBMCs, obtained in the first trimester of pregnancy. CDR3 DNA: TGTGCCTGGAGCCCTGGGCACGGAGGAAACACCATATATTTT. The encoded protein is CAWSPGHGGNTIYF.